A single T cell receptor beta chain is shown here with its context. Treatment-naive patients with stable or active relapsing-remitting disease served as multiple sclerosis controls. TEMRA cells underwent FACS enrichment and CD8+ and CD4+ T cells underwent negative isolation. CDR3 length equals 15 residues. V was trimmed by 3 bases and J by 2 bases, leaving 10 bases between them. Germline loops: CDR1 MDHEN, CDR2 SYDVKM. The RNA input was about 0.45 to 1 ug, and it was reverse transcribed with random hexamers. Amplification of TCR beta CDR3 spanned 54 Vbeta and 13 Jbeta via immunoSEQ multiplex PCR. TCRdb independently ran MiXCR on the immunoSEQ multiplex PCR reads; one entry per CDR3 protein. The repertoire holds around 300,000 distinct CDR3 sequences, with approximately 89% as singletons. These data belong to a study of CD8 T cells in Susac syndrome.

The J gene is TRBJ2-2, the V gene TRBV28; D uncertain. Input material: CD8+ T cells from PBMCs. The clonotype was recovered from a human donor with multiple sclerosis. The CDR3 reads CASSLFWGNTGELFF. As DNA, the CDR3 is TGTGCCAGCAGTTTGTTTTGGGGAAACACCGGGGAGCTGTTTTTT.